The present T cell receptor (beta chain) was sequenced within a study of T cell responses to AZD1222 COVID-19 vaccine. General study points: Clonal diversity may have been underestimated, and the donors were mostly white British, with more females than males. Spike was spanned by vaccine-associated CD4 TCRs, with dominance at 160-218 and 743-854. After two AZD1222 doses, spike-specific TCR breadth and depth rose versus day 0. Only a handful of individuals given AZD1222 were seropositive at baseline.

Data came from immunoSEQ multiplex PCR; TCRdb stores just in-frame clones and leaves some out. The sample includes more than 75,000 clones, about nine tenths of them seen just once. Trimming removed 0 bases at V and 5 bases at J, with 14 bases between. The germline CDR1 and CDR2 sequences are SGHRS and YFSETQ. This CDR3 has 15 residues. Details on this clone: The antigen remains undetermined.

The chain joins TRBV5-1 to TRBJ1-1; no clear D gene. The receptor was derived from an adult who received the AZD1222 COVID-19 vaccine. The source was peripheral blood, collected 28 days after the second AZD1222 dose. The CDR3 reads CASSLEGGWGTEAFF. In DNA, the CDR3 is TGCGCCAGCAGCTTGGAGGGCGGCTGGGGTACTGAAGCTTTCTTT.